This entry describes one TCR beta chain. Antigen: not known. These data originate in a study of shared clonotypes between healthy human individuals. Study-wide results and limits: What limited the represented genetic and exposure-history diversity was the small number of donors.

V was pared by 1 base and J by 2 bases, with 7 bases of the junction left unmatched. CDR1 and CDR2 (germline): SGHVS, FNYEAQ. The CDR3 covers 16 residues. Generated by immunoSEQ multiplex PCR, the TCRdb table keeps only in-frame clones and is missing some. The sample lists 740,000 or so clones, 60% to 75% seen once, with 1.5% to 2% in the top ten. Sample: memory CD4+ T cells sorted from blood. Stated subset: CD45RA-negative fraction. The origin of this receptor is a woman aged 30 to 39 in good health. The chain carries TRBV7-6 and TRBJ2-5; 7 bases line up with TRBD2. This CDR3 reads CASSLGLGGGQETQYF. CDR3 DNA sequence: TGTGCCAGCAGCTTAGGTCTTGGGGGAGGGCAAGAGACCCAGTACTTC.